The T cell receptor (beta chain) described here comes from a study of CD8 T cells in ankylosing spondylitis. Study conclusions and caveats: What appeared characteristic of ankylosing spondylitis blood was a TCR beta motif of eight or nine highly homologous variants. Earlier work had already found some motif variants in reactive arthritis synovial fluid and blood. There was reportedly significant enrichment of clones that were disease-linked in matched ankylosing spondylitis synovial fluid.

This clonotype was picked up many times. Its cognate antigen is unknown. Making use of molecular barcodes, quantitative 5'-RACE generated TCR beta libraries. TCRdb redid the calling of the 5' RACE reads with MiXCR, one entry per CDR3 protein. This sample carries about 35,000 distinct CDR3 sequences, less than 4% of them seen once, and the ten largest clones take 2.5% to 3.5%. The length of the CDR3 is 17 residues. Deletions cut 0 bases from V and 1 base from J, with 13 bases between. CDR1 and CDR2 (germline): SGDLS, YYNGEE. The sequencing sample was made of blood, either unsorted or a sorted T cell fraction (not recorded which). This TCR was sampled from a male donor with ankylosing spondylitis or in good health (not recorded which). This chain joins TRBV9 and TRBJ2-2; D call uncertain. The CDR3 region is CASSVGTLRLNTGELFF. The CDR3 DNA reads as TGTGCCAGCAGCGTAGGGACCCTCCGCCTGAACACCGGGGAGCTGTTTTTT.